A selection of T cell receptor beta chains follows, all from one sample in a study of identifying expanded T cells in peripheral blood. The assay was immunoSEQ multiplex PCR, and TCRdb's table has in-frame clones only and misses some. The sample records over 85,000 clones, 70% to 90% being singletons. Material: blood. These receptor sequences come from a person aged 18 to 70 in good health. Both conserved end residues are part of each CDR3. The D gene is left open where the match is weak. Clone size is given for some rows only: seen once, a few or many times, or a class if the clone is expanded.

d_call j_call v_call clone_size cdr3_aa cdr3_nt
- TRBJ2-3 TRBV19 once CASGAVGITDTQYF TGTGCCAGTGGGGCTGTTGGAATCACAGATACGCAGTATTTT
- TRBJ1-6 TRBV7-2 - CASLTRDSQNSPLYF TGTGCCAGCCTCACCCGGGACTCGCAAAATTCACCCCTCTACTTT
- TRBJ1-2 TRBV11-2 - CASSLAGAGGYTF TGTGCCAGCAGCTTAGCAGGGGCGGGTGGCTACACCTTC
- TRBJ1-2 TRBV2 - CASSVFRDENGYTF TGTGCCAGCAGTGTGTTCAGGGACGAAAATGGCTACACCTTC
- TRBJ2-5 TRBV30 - CAWASNPSQETQYF TGTGCCTGGGCCTCAAACCCATCCCAAGAGACCCAGTACTTC
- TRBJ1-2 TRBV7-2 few CASSGPRDHGYTF TGTGCCAGCAGCGGCCCTCGTGATCATGGCTACACCTTC
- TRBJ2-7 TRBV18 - CASSGTEGFGEQYF TGTGCCAGCTCAGGAACGGAGGGTTTCGGCGAGCAGTACTTC
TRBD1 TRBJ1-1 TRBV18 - CASSPSQGARNTEAFF TGTGCCAGCTCACCTTCTCAGGGGGCGAGGAACACTGAAGCTTTCTTT
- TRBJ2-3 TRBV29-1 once CSGGLELEDTQYF TGCAGCGGGGGGCTGGAGCTTGAAGATACGCAGTATTTT
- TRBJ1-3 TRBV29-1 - CSVVSGNTIYF TGCAGCGTGGTCTCTGGAAACACCATATATTTT
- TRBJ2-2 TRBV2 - CAGGMNTGELFF TGTGCCGGCGGAATGAACACCGGGGAGCTGTTTTTT
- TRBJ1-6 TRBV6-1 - CASSEAPAGVHSPLHF TGTGCCAGCAGTGAAGCGCCAGCAGGGGTTCATTCACCCCTCCACTTT
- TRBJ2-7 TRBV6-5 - CASSSPLDGGRGYF TGTGCCAGCAGTTCCCCTTTAGACGGGGGTCGCGGGTACTTC
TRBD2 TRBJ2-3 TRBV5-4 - CASSDGLAEPPPDTQYF TGTGCCAGCAGCGATGGACTAGCGGAGCCCCCCCCAGATACGCAGTATTTT
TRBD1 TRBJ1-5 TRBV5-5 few CASSLTGQGVTQPQHF TGTGCCAGCAGCTTGACGGGACAGGGGGTCACTCAGCCCCAGCATTTT
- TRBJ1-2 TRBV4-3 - CASSQAARGGNGYTF TGCGCCAGCAGCCAAGCGGCCAGGGGAGGGAATGGCTACACCTTC
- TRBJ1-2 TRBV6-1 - CASLLSSPYGYTF TGTGCCAGCTTATTGTCTAGTCCCTATGGCTACACCTTC
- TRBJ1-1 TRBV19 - CASKGNTEAFF TGTGCCAGTAAGGGGAACACTGAAGCTTTCTTT
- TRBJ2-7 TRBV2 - CASMDLGNYEQYF TGTGCCAGCATGGATCTAGGCAACTACGAGCAGTACTTC
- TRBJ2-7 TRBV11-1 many CASSPSPGRAYEQYF TGTGCCAGCAGCCCATCTCCCGGCAGAGCCTACGAGCAGTACTTC
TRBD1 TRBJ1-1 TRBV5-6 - CASRRRGDEAFF TGTGCCAGCAGACGCAGGGGGGATGAAGCTTTCTTT
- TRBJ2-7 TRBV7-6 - CASSLGSHQPYEQYF TGTGCCAGCAGTCTCGGCAGTCACCAACCCTACGAGCAGTACTTC
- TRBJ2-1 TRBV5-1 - CASSLTGKNEQFF TGCGCCAGCAGCTTGACAGGGAAAAATGAGCAGTTCTTC
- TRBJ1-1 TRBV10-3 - CAISESAGVNTEAFF TGTGCCATCAGTGAGTCGGCCGGGGTGAACACTGAAGCTTTCTTT
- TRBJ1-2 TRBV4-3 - CASSQARQANYGYTF TGCGCCAGCAGCCAGGCCAGACAGGCAAACTATGGCTACACCTTC
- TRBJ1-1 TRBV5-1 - CASSHVGGTEAFF TGCGCCAGCAGCCACGTAGGGGGCACTGAAGCTTTCTTT
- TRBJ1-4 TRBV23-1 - CATPRGYPPKEKLFF TGCGCCACCCCTAGGGGGTATCCTCCCAAAGAAAAACTGTTTTTT
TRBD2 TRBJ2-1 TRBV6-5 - CATGLAGGHEQFF TGTGCCACCGGACTAGCGGGAGGGCATGAGCAGTTCTTC
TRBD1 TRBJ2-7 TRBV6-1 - CASGNRQGYEQYF TGTGCCAGCGGAAACCGACAGGGATACGAGCAGTACTTC
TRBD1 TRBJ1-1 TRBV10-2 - CASSLTRGLDEAFF TGCGCCAGCAGCTTAACCAGGGGGCTGGATGAAGCTTTCTTT
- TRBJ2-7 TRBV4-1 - CASSQDLEYEQYF TGCGCCAGCAGCCAAGATTTAGAGTACGAGCAGTACTTC
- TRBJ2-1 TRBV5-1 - CASSKRLEAGHNEQFF TGCGCCAGCAGCAAGAGGCTAGAGGCAGGTCACAATGAGCAGTTCTTC
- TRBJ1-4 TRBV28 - CASSSSLLGANEKLFF TGTGCCAGCAGTTCCTCCCTACTCGGGGCTAATGAAAAACTGTTTTTT
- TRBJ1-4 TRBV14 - CASSPLASLPEKLFF TGTGCCAGCAGCCCATTGGCGAGCCTTCCTGAAAAACTGTTTTTT
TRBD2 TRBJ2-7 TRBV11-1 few CASSAKLAGLTREQYF TGTGCCAGCAGCGCAAAACTAGCGGGGTTGACTAGGGAGCAGTACTTC
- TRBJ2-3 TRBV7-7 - CASSPRLVDTQYF TGTGCCAGCAGCCCGCGCTTGGTGGATACGCAGTATTTT